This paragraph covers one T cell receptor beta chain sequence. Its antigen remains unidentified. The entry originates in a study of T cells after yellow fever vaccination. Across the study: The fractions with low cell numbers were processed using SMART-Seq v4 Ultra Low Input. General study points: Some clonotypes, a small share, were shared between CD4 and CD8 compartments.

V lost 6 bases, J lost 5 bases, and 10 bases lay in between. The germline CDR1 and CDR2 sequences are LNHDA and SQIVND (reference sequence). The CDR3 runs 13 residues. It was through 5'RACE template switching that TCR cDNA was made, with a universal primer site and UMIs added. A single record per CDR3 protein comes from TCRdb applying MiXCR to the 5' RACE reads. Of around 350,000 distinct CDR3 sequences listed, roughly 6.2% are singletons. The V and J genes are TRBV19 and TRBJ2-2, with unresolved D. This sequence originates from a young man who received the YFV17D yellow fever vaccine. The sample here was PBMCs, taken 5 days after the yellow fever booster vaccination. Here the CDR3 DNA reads TGTGCCAGTAGGGCAGTGGGGACCGGGGAGCTGTTTTTT. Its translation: CASRAVGTGELFF.